Listed below are T cell receptor beta chains from one sample, sequenced in a study of T cell repertoires in cytomegalovirus infection. TCRdb analysed the reads with MiXCR anew, one entry per CDR3 protein. The data hold 700,000 to 850,000 distinct CDR3 sequences, with approximately 32% observed a single time. These TCRs are of unknown antigen specificity. The sample here was cultured CD8+ T cells from PBMCs, taken from culture after CMV antigen stimulation. Source of these receptors: a human donor in good health (CMV status not recorded). Some clones in this sample may be carry-over from other donors' samples. CDR3s include the opening cysteine and the closing phenylalanine or tryptophan. Size is stated for part of the rows, as once, few or many counts, or as a class when the clone is expanded.

TRBJ2-5	NA	TRBV7-8	CASSTTRQESQYF
TRBJ1-5	NA	TRBV27	CASRSRQGSQPQHF
TRBJ1-2	few	TRBV10-3	CAIRTGASNYGYTF
TRBJ2-3	once	TRBV6-2/TRBV6-3	CASDFGGGANTQYF
TRBJ2-7	NA	TRBV11-2	CASSYRDRATSEQYF
TRBJ2-1	once	TRBV24-1	CAAGLADGEQFF
TRBJ2-1	NA	TRBV4-2	CASSPAVPDEQFF
TRBJ2-1	many	TRBV7-2	CASSLIPSGGENEQFF
TRBJ2-1	NA	TRBV19	CASSIYVSSYNEQFF
TRBJ2-1	few	TRBV9	CASRGGKDEQFF
TRBJ1-6	few	TRBV20-1	CSARDQFGTYNSPLHF
TRBJ2-1	many	TRBV7-7	CASSISGGGNEQFF
TRBJ1-1	few	TRBV6-5	CASYSTEAFF
TRBJ2-7	NA	TRBV12-3/TRBV12-4	CAIGRGSGGYEQYF
TRBJ2-2	NA	TRBV4-1	CASSQDPHSTGELFF
TRBJ2-2	NA	TRBV27	CASSHRRAGELFF
TRBJ2-3	NA	TRBV19	CASSASISATDTQYF
TRBJ1-2	NA	TRBV6-2/TRBV6-3	CASSLGGLSGYTF
TRBJ1-2	NA	TRBV5-5	CASSLWEKNYGYTF
TRBJ1-5	NA	TRBV7-9	CASSGLQGAVGQPQHF
TRBJ2-1	NA	TRBV7-9	CASSLRQGYNEQFF
TRBJ2-2	few	TRBV7-9	CASSPSPRGQGTGELFF
TRBJ2-7	NA	TRBV27	CASSQRDRGTYEQYF
TRBJ1-1	few	TRBV4-1	CASSPRTKGLGTEAFF
TRBJ2-2	NA	TRBV7-9	CASTLGSGELFF
TRBJ1-1	NA	TRBV6-1	CASSDPGQGLTEAFF
TRBJ2-6	NA	TRBV27	CASRRGGPGANVLTF
TRBJ2-1	NA	TRBV6-1	CASSEFGTGREQFF
TRBJ1-2	NA	TRBV27	CASSYGFSYGYTF
TRBJ2-5	NA	TRBV19	CASSIRPGLSGGLGETQYF
TRBJ1-2	NA	TRBV2	CASPGPGQVDYGYTF
TRBJ2-5	NA	TRBV13	CASSLAQGNSETQYF
TRBJ2-1	few	TRBV2	CASSEEWTGGKNEQFF
TRBJ2-3	few	TRBV7-9	CASSRGSSADTQYF
TRBJ2-1	NA	TRBV12-3/TRBV12-4	CASGGAYNEQFF
TRBJ1-2	once	TRBV20-1	CSARDHTDNYGYTF